Included here is one T cell receptor beta chain sequence, with context. Its antigen remains unidentified. Base qualities are not at hand, and no much larger clone is one base apart. These data are taken from a study of shared clonotypes between healthy human individuals (TCRdb year 2020). About the full investigation: The cohort comprised a couple of women and a few men aged 18 to 49 years. For each donor, three plates each were used for CD4 naive and CD4 memory, two plates were used for CD8 naive, and one plate was used for CD8 memory. The study deeply sequenced blood TCR repertoires of five healthy adults to estimate repertoire size and the extent of clonotype sharing between individuals. To increase sequencing depth and limit assay-specific biases, different laboratories used diverse techniques to prepare libraries and sequence TCR repertoires. Leukapheresis yielded between about 0.8 and 8.9 billion PBMCs per donor. Paper-wide results and their limitations: Compared with non-shared clonotypes, the clonotypes found in all four sorted-subset donors had higher generation probabilities. The small number of donors limited the genetic and exposure-history diversity represented. Naive subsets generally had larger estimated clonotype richness than memory subsets did. Sampling was restricted to blood, and TCR repertoires in tissues likely differ from the TCR repertoires found in blood. Even with the large sequencing depth, rarefaction of the sorted-subset datasets indicated that sequencing was incomplete. Pairwise subsampling led to the expectation that sequencing depth would affect the degree of clonotype sharing among donors. Sharing across a few donors was observed for around 5% of naive CD4, 3% to 3.5% of naive CD8, around 2.5% of memory CD4, and less than 0.45% of memory CD8 clonotypes.

CD8 naive samples were CD45RO-negative cells positively selected for CCR7, giving a CD45RA+CCR7+ population that excluded TemRA cells. Donors were healthy HIV-negative adults with no recently reported acute infections or vaccinations. Every donor was a Caucasian adult residing in Nashville, Tennessee, USA. After blood collection by leukapheresis, PBMCs were isolated using Ficoll-Histopaque density gradient centrifugation and then cryopreserved in the vapor phase of liquid nitrogen. Analytical flow cytometry was used to check the purity and quantity of each magnetically sorted T cell population. From each sorted fraction, genomic DNA was isolated and quantified by UV absorbance on a Nanodrop 2000c. Measured from the cysteine to the phenylalanine, the CDR3 is 14 residues long. Of all the DNA, just the CDR3 is kept, 42 bases in frame from base 1. V is reduced by 2 bases and J by 5 bases, leaving a spacing of 10 bases between them. CDR1 is given as MNHNS and CDR2 as SASEGT, both from the germline V gene.

Using the deep immunoSEQ assay, multiplex PCR amplified TCR CDR3 regions from genomic DNA. For each cell subset, the extracted genomic DNA was distributed evenly across all wells of several immunoSEQ 96-well plates, and each plate served as one replicate. Each replicate PCR for sorted subsets received around 210 ng genomic DNA, equal to about 29,000 T cell genomes. Purified libraries were quantified with a Qubit 3.0 fluorometer, sized on a Bioanalyzer 2100, and re-quantified with the KAPA Library Quantification kit. Each immunoSEQ 96-well plate was sequenced on its own single-read 150-cycle Illumina NextSeq 550 flow cell. On the authors' methods: Because only junctional sequences without quality scores were contained in the immunoSEQ output, filtering matching that applied to full-length reads could not be performed. To assign V/J genes and CDR3, sequences were annotated using PyIR, a Python wrapper for IgBLAST v1.9, with IMGT germline references. Any read was removed if the V/J assignment was weak (E-value above 1e-6), the CDR3 was missing, or the read contained stop codons, out-of-frame junctions, or ambiguous translated residues. V3J clonotypes were defined as sequences sharing an identical inferred V gene, J gene, and CDR3 amino acid sequence. Percentage overlap between repertoires was calculated by dividing the number of shared unique clonotypes by the size of the smaller repertoire. Richness of each repertoire was evaluated using RTK rarefaction, the Chao1 estimator, and Recon v2.1 estimates of unobserved clonotypes. Generation probabilities were computed with OLGA for all TCRbeta clonotypes obtained by the gDNA method from a handful of donors. Imported from immuneACCESS, the table was reduced by TCRdb to in-frame sequences with V and J called. These copies leave out some clones; in studies compared against another copy, an unresolved V gene accounts for under half, and the cause of the remainder is not known. For V, J and clone size, that table is used; D and trimming come from the DNA. The sample table lists about 750,000 clones, about 92% of them with a count of one. The ten largest account for less than 25% of the sample.

The receptor was derived from a young man in good health. The sequenced sample consisted of naive CD8+ T cells sorted from blood. What the cell subset or site label conveys for this sample: CD45RA+CCR7+. The chain is made from TRBV6-1 and TRBJ1-5; possibly the D gene is TRBD1, per 6 matching bases. The sequenced DNA is TGTGCCAGCAGTGAACGGCCAGGGGATCAGCCCCAGCATTTT. Its protein reads: CASSERPGDQPQHF.